The rows below give T cell receptor beta chains drawn from one sample of a study of shared clonotypes between healthy human individuals. Libraries were prepared by immunoSEQ multiplex PCR; TCRdb keeps only in-frame clonotypes and omits some of them. The sample holds approximately 2.5 million clones, roughly nine tenths seen once. The sequenced material came from naive CD4+ T cells sorted from blood. These receptors were obtained from a man younger than 30 in good health. The CDR3 runs from the conserved cysteine through the conserved F or W. D genes are given only for firm matches. Clone size, where shown, is once, few, many, or a class for clones that have expanded.

d_gene	v_gene	abundance	j_gene	CDR3aa	CDR3nt
TRBD2	TRBV5-1	.	TRBJ2-7	CASSLAAGAPYEQYF	TGCGCCAGCAGCTTGGCAGCGGGAGCTCCCTACGAGCAGTACTTC
TRBD1	TRBV6-1	.	TRBJ1-2	CASSPRDRVNYGYTF	TGTGCCAGCTCCCCCCGGGACAGGGTAAACTATGGCTACACCTTC
TRBD1	TRBV6-1	.	TRBJ2-7	CASSESRGPYEQYF	TGTGCCAGCAGTGAATCCAGGGGGCCCTACGAGCAGTACTTC
.	TRBV11-2	once	TRBJ1-4	CASSFVHGQNNEKLFF	TGTGCCAGCAGCTTCGTTCACGGACAGAATAATGAAAAACTGTTTTTT
.	TRBV5-4	.	TRBJ2-5	CASSLGTTQETQYF	TGTGCCAGCAGCTTGGGGACAACTCAAGAGACCCAGTACTTC
.	TRBV18	.	TRBJ2-7	CASSPPEGREQYF	TGTGCCAGCTCACCACCGGAGGGCCGGGAGCAGTACTTC
TRBD2	TRBV7-9	.	TRBJ2-1	CASRTTSGKTYNEQFF	TGTGCCAGCAGGACTACTAGCGGCAAGACCTACAATGAGCAGTTCTTC
.	TRBV9	.	TRBJ2-3	CASSIAGRGSDTQYF	TGTGCCAGCAGCATCGCGGGGAGAGGGTCAGATACGCAGTATTTT
TRBD2	TRBV7-2	.	TRBJ2-3	CASSLDGTRKDTQYF	TGTGCCAGCAGCTTGGATGGGACTAGGAAGGATACGCAGTATTTT
.	TRBV11-3	.	TRBJ2-5	CASSQGGGGGILETQYF	TGTGCCAGCAGCCAGGGAGGCGGAGGGGGCATCTTGGAGACCCAGTACTTC
.	TRBV9	.	TRBJ1-4	CASSVGLRQADNEKLFF	TGTGCCAGCAGCGTAGGACTTAGACAGGCCGATAATGAAAAACTGTTTTTT
.	TRBV7-2	once	TRBJ2-3	CASSLGPGHSTDTQYF	TGTGCCAGCAGCTTAGGACCGGGACACAGCACAGATACGCAGTATTTT
.	TRBV19	.	TRBJ1-3	CASRQAWTGNTIYF	TGTGCCAGTAGACAGGCCTGGACTGGAAACACCATATATTTT
.	TRBV2	.	TRBJ2-3	CASSDTRSTDTQYF	TGTGCCAGCAGTGATACTAGGAGCACAGATACGCAGTATTTT